Listed below are T cell receptor beta chains from one sample, sequenced in a study of cytomegalovirus exposure and HLA in healthy donors. Sequencing was performed with immunoSEQ multiplex PCR; in TCRdb, only in-frame clones are kept and a portion is missing. The table lists over 110,000 clones, roughly 79% of them singletons, with about 0.91% in the top ten. The sequenced material came from PBMCs. Receptor source: a man between 18 and 29 years old in good health and CMV-seronegative. Both conserved end residues are part of each CDR3. Each record gives: D gene, V gene, clone size, J gene, CDR3 DNA, CDR3 protein. The D gene is left open where the match is weak. Not every row has a clone size; where given, it reads once, few, many or a size class.

D gene: NA
V gene: TRBV2
clone size: few
J gene: TRBJ2-2
CDR3 DNA: TGTGCCAGCAGGTCGGGAACAGCTAGGAACACCGGGGAGCTGTTTTTT
CDR3 protein: CASRSGTARNTGELFF

D gene: TRBD2
V gene: TRBV9
clone size: NA
J gene: TRBJ2-3
CDR3 DNA: TGTGCCAGCAGCGTGGGACTAGCGGGGGGTAGCACAGATACGCAGTATTTT
CDR3 protein: CASSVGLAGGSTDTQYF

D gene: NA
V gene: TRBV7-2
clone size: NA
J gene: TRBJ1-1
CDR3 DNA: TGTGCCAGCGGTCTCCTAGGGAGTTTTACTGAAGCTTTCTTT
CDR3 protein: CASGLLGSFTEAFF

D gene: NA
V gene: TRBV19
clone size: NA
J gene: TRBJ1-1
CDR3 DNA: TGTGCCAGTAGTATAGTGGGCAGATCGCCGTTCACTGAAGCTTTCTTT
CDR3 protein: CASSIVGRSPFTEAFF

D gene: NA
V gene: TRBV10-3
clone size: NA
J gene: TRBJ1-1
CDR3 DNA: TGTGCCATCAGTGAGTCGACAAGGGAGGATGAAGCTTTCTTT
CDR3 protein: CAISESTREDEAFF

D gene: NA
V gene: TRBV6-1
clone size: NA
J gene: TRBJ1-2
CDR3 DNA: TGTGCCAGCAGTGAAGGATTGGGTGGGCCATTCGGCTACACCTTC
CDR3 protein: CASSEGLGGPFGYTF

D gene: TRBD1
V gene: TRBV7-2
clone size: NA
J gene: TRBJ1-6
CDR3 DNA: TGTGCCAGCAGCCCGACAGGGGGCTATAATTCACCCCTCCACTTT
CDR3 protein: CASSPTGGYNSPLHF

D gene: NA
V gene: TRBV18
clone size: NA
J gene: TRBJ1-3
CDR3 DNA: TGTGCCAGCTCACCAGGGGCGGCGGAAATTGGAAACACCATATATTTT
CDR3 protein: CASSPGAAEIGNTIYF

D gene: NA
V gene: TRBV5-1
clone size: NA
J gene: TRBJ1-4
CDR3 DNA: TGCGCCAGCAGCCCTGCGGGAGGGCTCACAACTAATGAAAAACTGTTTTTT
CDR3 protein: CASSPAGGLTTNEKLFF

D gene: TRBD1
V gene: TRBV4-2
clone size: NA
J gene: TRBJ2-3
CDR3 DNA: TGTGCCAGCAGCACGCTGGGACAGCGTCCTACAGATACGCAGTATTTT
CDR3 protein: CASSTLGQRPTDTQYF

D gene: NA
V gene: TRBV5-1
clone size: NA
J gene: TRBJ2-5
CDR3 DNA: TGCGCCAGCAGCTTAGCCCTCTCCGGTGGAGAGACCCAGTACTTC
CDR3 protein: CASSLALSGGETQYF

D gene: TRBD1
V gene: TRBV7-2
clone size: NA
J gene: TRBJ2-1
CDR3 DNA: TGTGCCAGCAGCCCAGACAGGGAGACACGGTTCTTC
CDR3 protein: CASSPDRETRFF

D gene: TRBD1
V gene: TRBV7-2
clone size: NA
J gene: TRBJ1-3
CDR3 DNA: TGTGCCAGCAGCGGGGGGACAGTCGGAAACACCATATATTTT
CDR3 protein: CASSGGTVGNTIYF

D gene: NA
V gene: TRBV15
clone size: NA
J gene: TRBJ1-1
CDR3 DNA: TGTGCCACCAGCAGAGTAAGCGACACTGAAGCTTTCTTT
CDR3 protein: CATSRVSDTEAFF

D gene: NA
V gene: TRBV10-3
clone size: NA
J gene: TRBJ1-1
CDR3 DNA: TGTGCCATCAGTGAGCAGGTAGGAAAGGCTGAAGCTTTCTTT
CDR3 protein: CAISEQVGKAEAFF

D gene: NA
V gene: TRBV10-3
clone size: NA
J gene: TRBJ1-5
CDR3 DNA: TGTGCCATCAGTGAGTTTCGCGGGAATCAGCCCCAGCATTTT
CDR3 protein: CAISEFRGNQPQHF

D gene: NA
V gene: TRBV7-9
clone size: NA
J gene: TRBJ1-5
CDR3 DNA: TGTGCCAGCAGCTCCTCAGGGGCTAGCAATCAGCCCCAGCATTTT
CDR3 protein: CASSSSGASNQPQHF

D gene: NA
V gene: TRBV7-2
clone size: NA
J gene: TRBJ1-1
CDR3 DNA: TGTGCCAGCACCAAAGACAGGTTGAACACTGAAGCTTTCTTT
CDR3 protein: CASTKDRLNTEAFF

D gene: TRBD1
V gene: TRBV29-1
clone size: NA
J gene: TRBJ1-2
CDR3 DNA: TGCAGCGTTGAAGGGACAGGGGGCTTGGGCTACACCTTC
CDR3 protein: CSVEGTGGLGYTF

D gene: TRBD1
V gene: TRBV15
clone size: NA
J gene: TRBJ1-5
CDR3 DNA: TGTGCCACCAGCGGCCGACAGGGGTTCGGCAATCAGCCCCAGCATTTT
CDR3 protein: CATSGRQGFGNQPQHF

D gene: NA
V gene: TRBV30
clone size: NA
J gene: TRBJ2-3
CDR3 DNA: TGTGCCTGGAGTGTACTCGTCCGGACAGATACGCAGTATTTT
CDR3 protein: CAWSVLVRTDTQYF

D gene: NA
V gene: TRBV6-5
clone size: few
J gene: TRBJ1-1
CDR3 DNA: TGTGCCAGCAAGGAGGGCATCGGCACTGAAGCTTTCTTT
CDR3 protein: CASKEGIGTEAFF

D gene: TRBD1
V gene: TRBV27
clone size: NA
J gene: TRBJ1-2
CDR3 DNA: TGTGCCAGCAGTTTCTCCAGGGGGGTCTATGGCTACACCTTC
CDR3 protein: CASSFSRGVYGYTF

D gene: NA
V gene: TRBV7-8
clone size: NA
J gene: TRBJ2-7
CDR3 DNA: TGTGCCAGCAGCTACGATAAAGGGGGACCGTCGGCGAGCGAGCAGTACTTC
CDR3 protein: CASSYDKGGPSASEQYF

D gene: TRBD1
V gene: TRBV2
clone size: NA
J gene: TRBJ2-5
CDR3 DNA: TGTGCCAGCAGCGTGGGACAGGGGGAGACCCAGTACTTC
CDR3 protein: CASSVGQGETQYF

D gene: NA
V gene: TRBV9
clone size: NA
J gene: TRBJ1-1
CDR3 DNA: TGTGCCAGCAGCGTCGGTTCCGTGGCTGAAGCTTTCTTT
CDR3 protein: CASSVGSVAEAFF

D gene: NA
V gene: TRBV4-2
clone size: NA
J gene: TRBJ2-7
CDR3 DNA: TGTGCCAGCAGCCAAACAGCGGGGGGGCCTGGGACAGGGTCCTACGAGCAGTACTTC
CDR3 protein: CASSQTAGGPGTGSYEQYF

D gene: TRBD1
V gene: TRBV6-1
clone size: once
J gene: TRBJ2-5
CDR3 DNA: TGTGCCAGCAGTCCGGGACAGGAGGAAGAGACCCAGTACTTC
CDR3 protein: CASSPGQEEETQYF

D gene: TRBD1
V gene: TRBV5-1
clone size: NA
J gene: TRBJ1-2
CDR3 DNA: TGCGCCAGCAGCCAGACAGGGGGCGCGGGCTATGGCTACACCTTC
CDR3 protein: CASSQTGGAGYGYTF

D gene: NA
V gene: TRBV21-1
clone size: NA
J gene: TRBJ2-3
CDR3 DNA: TGTGCCAGCAGCAAAGTGGGGATCAGCGGGGGGGGCACAGATACGCAGTATTTT
CDR3 protein: CASSKVGISGGGTDTQYF

D gene: TRBD1
V gene: TRBV5-1
clone size: NA
J gene: TRBJ2-1
CDR3 DNA: TGCGCCAGCAGCTTGGGACAGGGCAACAATGAGCAGTTCTTC
CDR3 protein: CASSLGQGNNEQFF

D gene: NA
V gene: TRBV7-2
clone size: NA
J gene: TRBJ1-2
CDR3 DNA: TGTGCCAGCAGCTTAGCCAGGGGATTTCGTGGCTACACCTTC
CDR3 protein: CASSLARGFRGYTF

D gene: NA
V gene: TRBV14
clone size: NA
J gene: TRBJ1-1
CDR3 DNA: TGTGCCAGCAGCCAAGGACAAACTGAAGCTTTCTTT
CDR3 protein: CASSQGQTEAFF

D gene: NA
V gene: TRBV5-4
clone size: NA
J gene: TRBJ2-5
CDR3 DNA: TGTGCCAGCAGCCTAGGGGGGGGTGGGCAAGAGACCCAGTACTTC
CDR3 protein: CASSLGGGGQETQYF

D gene: NA
V gene: TRBV5-1
clone size: NA
J gene: TRBJ1-3
CDR3 DNA: TGCGCCAGCAGCCACGGGACATCCCAGGCGGGAAACACCATATATTTT
CDR3 protein: CASSHGTSQAGNTIYF

D gene: TRBD1
V gene: TRBV6-5
clone size: NA
J gene: TRBJ1-2
CDR3 DNA: TGTGCCAGCAGTTACGGGACAGGGGGTGGGGACTATGGCTACACCTTC
CDR3 protein: CASSYGTGGGDYGYTF

D gene: TRBD2
V gene: TRBV25-1
clone size: NA
J gene: TRBJ2-1
CDR3 DNA: TGTGCCAGCAGTGATCTTGCGGGGGGCTTCTCCTACAATGAGCAGTTCTTC
CDR3 protein: CASSDLAGGFSYNEQFF

D gene: NA
V gene: TRBV7-9
clone size: NA
J gene: TRBJ1-1
CDR3 DNA: TGTGCCAGCAGCTTAGAGCGGGGGGCGAATACTGAAGCTTTCTTT
CDR3 protein: CASSLERGANTEAFF

D gene: NA
V gene: TRBV4-3
clone size: NA
J gene: TRBJ2-7
CDR3 DNA: TGCGCCAGCAGCCAAGATCTGGGGGCAGATTACGAGCAGTACTTC
CDR3 protein: CASSQDLGADYEQYF

D gene: TRBD1
V gene: TRBV5-4
clone size: NA
J gene: TRBJ1-2
CDR3 DNA: TGTGCCAGCAGCGCCGGACAGGGCCCCTATGGCTACACCTTC
CDR3 protein: CASSAGQGPYGYTF

D gene: NA
V gene: TRBV27
clone size: NA
J gene: TRBJ1-1
CDR3 DNA: TGTGCCAGCAGTTTCGGGGGGATTTCAAACACTGAAGCTTTCTTT
CDR3 protein: CASSFGGISNTEAFF

D gene: TRBD2
V gene: TRBV15
clone size: NA
J gene: TRBJ2-7
CDR3 DNA: TGTGCCACCAGCAGAGCCGGCGGGGGGGCCACCGACGAGCAGTACTTC
CDR3 protein: CATSRAGGGATDEQYF

D gene: NA
V gene: TRBV11-2
clone size: NA
J gene: TRBJ1-4
CDR3 DNA: TGTGCCAGCAGCTTAGCTACCCTAGGGGGTAAAGGTGAAAAACTGTTTTTT
CDR3 protein: CASSLATLGGKGEKLFF

D gene: NA
V gene: TRBV11-2
clone size: NA
J gene: TRBJ2-2
CDR3 DNA: TGTGCCAGCAGCTCGGGGACCGGGGAGCTGTTTTTT
CDR3 protein: CASSSGTGELFF